A single sample is the source of the 5 T cell receptor beta chains below, sequenced in a study of blood T cell repertoires in COVID-19. The method was immunoSEQ multiplex PCR; TCRdb's version includes in-frame clones alone and lacks a portion of them. The sample yields 220,000 or so clones, roughly 84% seen once. Specimen: peripheral blood. These receptors were collected from a woman in her 30s who had recovered from COVID-19.

This sequence joins TRBV5-4 and TRBJ2-7; D is unclear. Germline assignment: CDR1 SGHNT and CDR2 YYREEE (reference sequence). The CDR3 is made up of 11 amino acids. V was clipped by 3 bases and J by 3 bases, with 4 bases between them. CDR3 amino acids: CASSYGYEQYF. CDR3 sequence (DNA): TGTGCCAGCAGCTACGGCTACGAGCAGTACTTC.

This clone was counted between two and nine times. This sequence joins TRBV5-1 and TRBJ1-1; 8 positions agree with TRBD1. Per germline, CDR1 SGHRS and CDR2 YFSETQ. The CDR3 sequence is 14 residues long. V trimming: 7 bases; J trimming: 1 base; junction bases outside the gene matches: 6. CDR3 in DNA: TGCGCCAGCGGAAGCCAGGGGGCGAACACTGAAGCTTTCTTT. Its translation: CASGSQGANTEAFF.

This clone was seen just once. The CDR3 nucleotides read TGTGCCAGCAGCTCGGGACAGGGGGCGAGCTCCTACGAGCAGTACTTC. As protein: CASSSGQGASSYEQYF. V usage is TRBV5-4 and J usage is TRBJ2-7, with 12 bases identical to TRBD1. Trimming cost V 3 bases and J 0 bases; bases outside gene matches: 4. This CDR3 contains 16 residues. Germline V gives CDR1 SGHNT, CDR2 YYREEE (reference sequence).

This chain uses TRBV7-3 with TRBJ2-3; 10 positions agree with TRBD2. Germline values: CDR1 SGHTA, CDR2 FQGTGA. This CDR3 contains 17 residues. The junction had 6 bases not matched to a gene; V was cut back by 3 bases and J by 0 bases. For the CDR3, the DNA is TGTGCCAGCAGCTTTGGACTAGCGGCTTCTAGCACAGATACGCAGTATTTT. Its translation: CASSFGLAASSTDTQYF.

The chain uses TRBV5-4 and TRBJ1-3; 9 bases line up with TRBD1. J gave up 4 bases and V 4 bases, and 6 bases lay outside the gene matches. Germline values: CDR1 SGHNT, CDR2 YYREEE (reference sequence). The length of the CDR3 is 15 residues. The DNA for the CDR3 is TGTGCCAGCAGCACACAGGGGGCTTACGGAAACACCATATATTTT. Residues: CASSTQGAYGNTIYF.